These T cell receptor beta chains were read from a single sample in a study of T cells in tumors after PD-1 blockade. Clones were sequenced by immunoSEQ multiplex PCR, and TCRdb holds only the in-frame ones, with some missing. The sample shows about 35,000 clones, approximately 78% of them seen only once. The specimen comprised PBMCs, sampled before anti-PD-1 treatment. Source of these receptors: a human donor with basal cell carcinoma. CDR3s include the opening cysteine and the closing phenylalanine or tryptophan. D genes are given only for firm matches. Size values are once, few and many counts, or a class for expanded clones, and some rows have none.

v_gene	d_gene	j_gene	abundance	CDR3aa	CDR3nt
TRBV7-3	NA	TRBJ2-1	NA	CASSGGGTEHNEQFF	TGTGCCAGCAGTGGAGGGGGGACGGAGCACAATGAGCAGTTCTTC
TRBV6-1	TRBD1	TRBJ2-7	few	CASSEATGASYEQYF	TGTGCCAGCAGTGAAGCGACAGGGGCTTCCTACGAGCAGTACTTC
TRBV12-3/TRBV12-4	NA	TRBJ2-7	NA	CASSRDSYEQYF	TGTGCCAGCAGCAGAGACAGCTACGAGCAGTACTTC
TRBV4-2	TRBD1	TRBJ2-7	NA	CASSQRDRGTEQYF	TGTGCCAGCAGTCAAAGGGACAGGGGGACCGAGCAGTACTTC
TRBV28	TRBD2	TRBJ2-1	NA	CASTPAGGYNEQFF	TGTGCCAGCACACCAGCGGGGGGATACAATGAGCAGTTCTTC
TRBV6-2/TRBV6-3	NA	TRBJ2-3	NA	CASSWISDTQYF	TGTGCCAGCAGTTGGATCTCCGATACGCAGTATTTT
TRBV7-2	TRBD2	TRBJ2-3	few	CASRPTSGGSDTQYF	TGTGCCAGCAGGCCGACTAGCGGGGGGTCAGATACGCAGTATTTT
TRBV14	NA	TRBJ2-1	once	CASSRPRTEQFF	TGTGCCAGCAGCCGACCTAGGACTGAGCAGTTCTTC
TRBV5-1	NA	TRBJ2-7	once	CASSSGTGTYEQYF	TGCGCCAGCAGCTCCGGGACGGGTACCTACGAGCAGTACTTC
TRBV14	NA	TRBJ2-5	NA	CASSQTPQPGVTQYF	TGTGCCAGCAGCCAAACACCGCAGCCCGGAGTGACCCAGTACTTC
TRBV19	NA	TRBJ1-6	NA	CASNPGGGFGVPLHF	TGTGCCAGTAATCCTGGAGGAGGGTTCGGGGTACCCCTCCACTTT
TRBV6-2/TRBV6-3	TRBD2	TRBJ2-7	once	CASSGSGGSYEQYF	TGTGCCAGCAGCGGTAGCGGGGGATCCTACGAGCAGTACTTC
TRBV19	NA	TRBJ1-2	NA	CAIPGGVGGYTF	TGTGCCATCCCGGGAGGCGTTGGAGGCTACACCTTC
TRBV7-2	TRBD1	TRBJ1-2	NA	CASSTQPTGYGYTF	TGTGCCAGCAGCACCCAACCGACAGGGTATGGCTACACCTTC
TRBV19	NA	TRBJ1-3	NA	CASKTGNTIYF	TGTGCCAGTAAAACTGGAAACACCATATATTTT
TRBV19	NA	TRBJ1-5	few	CASSTTGPNQPQHF	TGTGCCAGTAGTACGACGGGGCCGAATCAGCCCCAGCATTTT
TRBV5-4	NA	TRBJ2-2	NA	CASRLGTGELFF	TGTGCCAGCAGGTTAGGCACCGGGGAGCTGTTTTTT
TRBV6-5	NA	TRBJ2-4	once	CASSSPGRGENIQYF	TGTGCCAGCAGTTCCCCCGGCAGGGGCGAAAACATTCAGTACTTC
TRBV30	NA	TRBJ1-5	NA	CAWNGGGEQPQHF	TGTGCCTGGAATGGCGGGGGAGAACAGCCCCAGCATTTT
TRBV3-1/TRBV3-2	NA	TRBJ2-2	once	CASRQRTDTGELFF	TGTGCCAGCAGGCAACGGACGGACACCGGGGAGCTGTTTTTT
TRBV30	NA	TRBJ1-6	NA	CAWRPRGESSPLHF	TGTGCCTGGAGGCCCCGGGGGGAGAGTTCACCCCTCCACTTT
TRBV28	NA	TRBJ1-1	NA	CASRDTLNTEAFF	TGTGCCAGCAGGGACACCTTGAACACTGAAGCTTTCTTT
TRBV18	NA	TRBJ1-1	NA	CASSPLPNTEAFF	TGTGCCAGCTCACCTCTCCCGAACACTGAAGCTTTCTTT
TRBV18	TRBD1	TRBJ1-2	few	CASSPLDRAGYTF	TGTGCCAGCTCACCATTGGACAGGGCCGGCTACACCTTC
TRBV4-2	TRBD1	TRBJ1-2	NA	CASKDRGVDGYTF	TGTGCCAGCAAAGACAGGGGGGTTGATGGCTACACCTTC
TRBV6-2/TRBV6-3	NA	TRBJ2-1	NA	CASSYSPTWGIYNEQFF	TGTGCCAGCAGTTACTCCCCTACCTGGGGGATCTACAATGAGCAGTTCTTC
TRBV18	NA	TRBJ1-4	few	CASSLDSNEKLFF	TGTGCCAGCTCACTGGACAGCAATGAAAAACTGTTTTTT
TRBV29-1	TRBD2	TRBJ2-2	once	CSVSGTSGGQNTGELFF	TGCAGCGTCTCCGGGACTAGCGGGGGCCAGAACACCGGGGAGCTGTTTTTT